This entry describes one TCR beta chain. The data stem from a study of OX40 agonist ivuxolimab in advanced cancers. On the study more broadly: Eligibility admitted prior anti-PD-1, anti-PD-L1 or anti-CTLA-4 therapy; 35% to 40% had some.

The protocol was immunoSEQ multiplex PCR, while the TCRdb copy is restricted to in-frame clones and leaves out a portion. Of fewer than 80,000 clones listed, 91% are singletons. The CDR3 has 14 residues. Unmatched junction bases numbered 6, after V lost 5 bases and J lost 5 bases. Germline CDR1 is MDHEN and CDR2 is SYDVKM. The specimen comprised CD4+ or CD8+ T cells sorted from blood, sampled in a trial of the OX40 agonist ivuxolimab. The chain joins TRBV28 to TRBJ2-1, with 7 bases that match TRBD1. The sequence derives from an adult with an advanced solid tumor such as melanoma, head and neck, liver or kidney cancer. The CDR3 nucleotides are TGTGCCAGCAGTCCCCGGGACAGACACAATGAGCAGTTCTTC. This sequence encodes CASSPRDRHNEQFF.